Listed below are T cell receptor beta chains from one sample, sequenced in a study of PD-L1 blockade in urothelial cancer. The table came from immunoSEQ multiplex PCR; TCRdb's copy has only in-frame clones and leaves some out. Among 70,000 to 90,000 clones, more than 75% were seen once, and the ten largest hold 9.5%. The sequencing used PBMCs, collected around atezolizumab (anti-PD-L1) treatment. The receptor source for this set is a man between 65 and 85 years old with urothelial cancer. CDR3s include the opening cysteine and the closing phenylalanine or tryptophan. D genes are given only for firm matches.

d_gene	v_gene	j_gene	CDR3aa
.	TRBV4-1	TRBJ1-6	CASSQGGRFYNSPLHF
TRBD1	TRBV28	TRBJ1-2	CASSPPGTGGGLYGYTF
TRBD1	TRBV7-9	TRBJ1-2	CASSLDRGGYGYTF
TRBD2	TRBV5-1	TRBJ2-2	CASSPLAGANTGELFF
.	TRBV25-1	TRBJ1-1	CASSELTEAFF
TRBD2	TRBV5-4	TRBJ2-1	CASRSGTAEQFF
.	TRBV7-9	TRBJ2-3	CASSPSTDTQYF
TRBD1	TRBV4-1	TRBJ1-2	CASSQIPGQGRGYTF
.	TRBV7-2	TRBJ1-5	CASSPDNHSNQPQHF
.	TRBV4-1	TRBJ2-5	CASSQEPRGETQYF
.	TRBV9	TRBJ1-2	CASSTGEGRGGYTF
TRBD1	TRBV29-1	TRBJ2-1	CSVETGVRDNEQFF
.	TRBV29-1	TRBJ1-1	CSVVSLNTEAFF
TRBD2	TRBV6-6	TRBJ2-1	CASSPGRSEQFF
.	TRBV20-1	TRBJ1-5	CSAKHDQPQHF
TRBD1	TRBV27	TRBJ2-1	CASSPGGAERSEQFF
TRBD1	TRBV6-5	TRBJ1-5	CASRRTGNVGQPQHF
TRBD2	TRBV7-3	TRBJ2-3	CASSLGRGYTDTQYF
TRBD1	TRBV30	TRBJ1-5	CAWSVSQGGGPQHF
.	TRBV19	TRBJ2-7	CASSITASTYEQYF
TRBD1	TRBV2	TRBJ2-2	CATKGQGATGELFF
.	TRBV5-1	TRBJ2-7	CASSLAEGGSSYEQYF
TRBD2	TRBV11-2	TRBJ2-1	CASSLNRLAGNEQFF
.	TRBV7-2	TRBJ2-7	CASSLDYESYEQYF
TRBD1	TRBV6-5	TRBJ1-2	CASSYVGQGAPGGYTF
.	TRBV18	TRBJ1-4	CASSPEPGDNEKLFF
.	TRBV20-1	TRBJ1-2	CSARWTVGYTF
.	TRBV7-9	TRBJ2-7	CASSPAYEQYF
.	TRBV5-1	TRBJ2-5	CASSLVLGGTQYF
TRBD1	TRBV9	TRBJ1-2	CASGGQNYGYTF
.	TRBV5-6	TRBJ2-3	CASSPWTASLSTDTQYF
.	TRBV7-2	TRBJ1-6	CASTPLQGNSPLHF
.	TRBV11-3	TRBJ2-1	CASSLAAGEVEQFF
.	TRBV11-3	TRBJ2-5	CASSPRGETQYF
TRBD2	TRBV13	TRBJ2-1	CASRWSGDDGEQFF
TRBD1	TRBV6-1	TRBJ2-7	CASSGWDRPDEQYF
TRBD1	TRBV7-2	TRBJ2-7	CASSPGQGRYEQYF
TRBD2	TRBV7-3	TRBJ2-1	CASSSDAVGGDEQFF
.	TRBV4-2	TRBJ1-6	CASSQESWSSYNSPLHF
.	TRBV7-3	TRBJ2-3	CASSSPGNPTQYF
TRBD2	TRBV6-5	TRBJ2-3	CASSYGSGEGDTQYF
TRBD1	TRBV2	TRBJ2-5	CASSDSTGDETQYF
.	TRBV12-5	TRBJ1-3	CASGFGGAGNTIYF
.	TRBV5-1	TRBJ1-5	CASSFGEGNQPQHF
.	TRBV7-9	TRBJ1-2	CASSLVNQGSGYTF
TRBD1	TRBV5-1	TRBJ1-1	CASSLLGQAAEAFF
.	TRBV21-1	TRBJ2-7	CASSKARAGLIYEQYF
.	TRBV23-1	TRBJ2-3	CASSQIAFRAGCTDTQYF
.	TRBV4-1	TRBJ2-7	CASSQVHRPYEQYF
TRBD2	TRBV28	TRBJ2-1	CASSRSGGGYNEQFF
.	TRBV5-8	TRBJ2-5	CASSSRDFPQETQYF
TRBD1	TRBV6-1	TRBJ1-1	CASSTTGDGEAFF
TRBD2	TRBV7-3	TRBJ2-2	CASSLLAGRNTGELFF